This TCR beta chain was documented in a study of lymphopenia after photon versus proton radiotherapy. CDR1 and CDR2 from the germline V gene are SGHRS and YFSETQ. The J segment lost 0 bases and the V segment lost 5 bases, leaving 8 bases of the junction unmatched. CDR3 length: 17 amino acids. Only in-frame clones appear in the TCRdb table, and some are missing; sequencing was by immunoSEQ multiplex PCR. The top ten hold around 13% of the sample, which has roughly 58,000 clones, about 85% seen once. This clonotype was obtained from a man of 80 years or more with esophageal cancer. The input for sequencing was peripheral blood, taken from a patient treated with proton-based radiotherapy. The chain employs TRBV5-1 and TRBJ1-6, with 7 bases fitting TRBD1. The CDR3 nucleotides are TGCGCCAGCAGGGAGGGACAGCTAATCTCCTATAATTCACCCCTCCACTTT. Translation gives CASREGQLISYNSPLHF.